The 29 T cell receptor beta chains in this list originate from one sample, sequenced in a study of OX40 agonist ivuxolimab in advanced cancers. The method behind the library was the immunoSEQ multiplex PCR assay. TCRdb re-hosts the immuneACCESS table, in-frame sequences only. Its copies lack some clones; in the studies checked, an unresolved V gene accounts for under half of them, and the cause for the rest is not known. This sample holds tens of thousands of clones; 89% were observed only once. The ten largest clones add up to about 10% of the sample. The sequencing here drew on CD4+ or CD8+ T cells sorted from blood, taken in a trial of the OX40 agonist ivuxolimab. These receptors were obtained from an adult with an advanced solid tumor such as melanoma, head and neck, liver or kidney cancer.

The chain couples TRBV18 to TRBJ2-3, with unresolved D. Germline assignment: CDR1 KGHSH and CDR2 LQKENI. The germline V and J ends were trimmed by 5 bases and 5 bases, with 5 bases remaining between them. CDR3 length equals 11 residues. In nucleotides, the CDR3 is TGTGCCAGCTCAGCTCTAGATACGCAGTATTTT. It encodes CASSALDTQYF.

This clone was detected a few times. This chain uses TRBV7-2 with TRBJ1-4; D is unresolved. The CDR3 spans 12 residues. With 5 bases removed from V and 8 bases from J, the gap between germline ends came to 9 bases. The germline gives CDR1 SGHTA, CDR2 FQGNSA. CDR3 sequence (DNA): TGTGCCAGCAGCCCCCAAGGGGAAAAACTGTTTTTT. It yields the protein CASSPQGEKLFF.

This chain connects TRBV12-5 to TRBJ2-3; D not resolved. CDR1 and CDR2 from the germline V gene are LGHNT and FRNRAP. V was trimmed by 6 bases and J by 1 base, leaving 8 bases between them. The CDR3 has 13 amino acids. In DNA form, the CDR3 reads TGTGCTAGTGGGGCCTCGGGCACAGATACGCAGTATTTT. This codes for CASGASGTDTQYF. Variable domain in full (rest from reference TRBV12-5 and TRBJ2-3): DARVTQTPRHKVTEMGQEVTMRCQPILGHNTVFWYRQTMMQGLELLAYFRNRAPLDDSGMPKDRFSAEMPDATLATLKIQPSEPRDSAVYFCASGASGTDTQYFGPGTRLTVL.

The count of this clone is one. The V call is TRBV5-5, the J call TRBJ2-3; perhaps TRBD1 as D (6 bases). Germline CDR1 reads SGHKS; CDR2 reads YYEKEE (reference sequence). Trimming cost V 4 bases and J 0 bases, with 24 bases left between them. CDR3 length: 19 residues. The CDR3 DNA sequence: TGTGCCAGCAGCCCTACGTGGGGGCCTTCCTTCACTAGCACAGATACGCAGTATTTT. Protein product: CASSPTWGPSFTSTDTQYF. The full variable domain, with the rest looked up from reference TRBV5-5 and TRBJ2-3, is DAGVTQSPTHLIKTRGQQVTLRCSPISGHKSVSWYQQVLGQGPQFIFQYYEKEERGRGNFPDRFSARQFPNYSSELNVNALLLGDSALYLCASSPTWGPSFTSTDTQYFGPGTRLTVL.

This CDR3 reads CARVDGTGELFF. As DNA, the CDR3 is TGTGCCAGAGTCGACGGTACCGGGGAGCTGTTTTTT. The genes are TRBV7-9 and TRBJ2-2; D is unresolved. This CDR3 is 12 amino acids long. Germline V gene sequence: CDR1 SEHNR, CDR2 FQNEAQ (reference sequence). Trimming took off 9 bases at V and 5 bases at J, with 10 bases between the two ends.

The chain carries TRBV4-2 and TRBJ2-3; D possibly corresponds to TRBD2 (6 bases). Germline V lookup: CDR1 LGHNA, CDR2 YNFKEQ. V was clipped by 4 bases and J by 4 bases, with 15 bases between them. The CDR3 sequence is 15 residues long. The CDR3 nucleotides are TGTGCCAGCAGCCGGTCCGGGACTTATGCAGATACGCAGTATTTT. This encodes CASSRSGTYADTQYF.

This chain uses TRBV18 with TRBJ2-4; maybe TRBD1 (6 bases). With 3 bases removed from V and 3 bases from J, the gap between germline ends came to 24 bases. This CDR3 comprises 19 residues. Germline lookup yields CDR1 KGHSH and CDR2 LQKENI. CDR3 amino acids: CASSPLAQGSSAFKNIQYF. The CDR3 nucleotides are TGTGCCAGCTCACCTCTAGCACAGGGTTCCTCTGCCTTCAAAAACATTCAGTACTTC.

CDR3 DNA: TGTGCCAGCTCACCTACAGAATCTGGAAACACCATATATTTT. Protein sequence: CASSPTESGNTIYF. This chain connects TRBV18 to TRBJ1-3; the D is unclear. V lost 3 bases and J lost 1, with 7 bases in between. Germline CDR1 is KGHSH and CDR2 is LQKENI. This CDR3 spans 14 amino acids.

This chain uses TRBV10-1 with TRBJ2-7; 7 nucleotides align to TRBD1. Trimming removed 3 bases from V and 6 bases from J; junction bases left unmatched: 11. Germline V gene sequence: CDR1 WNHNN, CDR2 SYGVQD (reference sequence). The CDR3 contains 15 residues. The CDR3 DNA sequence: TGCGCCAGCAGTGAACAGACAGGGAATTTAGCCGAGCAGTACTTC. Translating it yields CASSEQTGNLAEQYF.

The rearrangement links TRBV18 to TRBJ1-3, with 7 positions matching TRBD1. The V gene end was trimmed by 2 bases and the J gene end by 3 bases; junction bases not matched to a gene: 7. The CDR3 consists of 16 residues. Germline loops: CDR1 KGHSH, CDR2 LQKENI. The CDR3 loop is CASSPGMTGSGNTIYF. CDR3 bases: TGTGCCAGCTCACCAGGAATGACAGGGAGTGGAAACACCATATATTTT.

The V and J genes are TRBV10-2 and TRBJ1-1, with 7 nucleotides matching TRBD1. Germline V gene data show CDR1 as WSHSY and CDR2 as SAAADI. This CDR3 has 13 residues. V dropped 0 bases and J dropped 5; count of bases not matched to a gene: 0. The chain's CDR3 is CASSESTGTEAFF. Here the CDR3 DNA reads TGCGCCAGCAGTGAGTCGACAGGGACTGAAGCTTTCTTT.

This clone has only one observation. The CDR3 here is CASRRQGATGEQYF. CDR3 coding DNA: TGTGCCAGCAGACGACAGGGAGCGACTGGGGAGCAGTACTTC. The rearrangement uses TRBV6-5 and TRBJ2-7, with 7 bases that match TRBD1. CDR1 MNHEY and CDR2 SVGAGI come from the germline V gene. The CDR3 is 14 amino acids. The trim removed 6 bases at V and 7 bases at J, leaving 12 bases unmatched.

The genes are TRBV2 and TRBJ2-4; 9 bases map to TRBD2. The germline V gene has CDR1 SNHLY and CDR2 FYNNEI. The V and J ends lost 6 bases and 5 bases, in that order; junction bases with no gene match: 5. The length of the CDR3 is 14 residues. CDR3 sequence: CASRSGGFENIQYF. The CDR3 DNA follows: TGTGCCAGCAGGAGCGGGGGGTTCGAAAACATTCAGTACTTC.

The rearrangement links TRBV5-1 to TRBJ1-2; D unresolved. From germline, CDR1 is SGHRS and CDR2 YFSETQ. The CDR3 runs 13 residues. The ends were cut back, 0 bases at V and 4 bases at J, with 7 bases in the middle. For the CDR3, the DNA is TGCGCCAGCAGCTTGGGGGGAAGCTATGGCTACACCTTC. Translating gives CASSLGGSYGYTF.

This chain uses TRBV29-1 with TRBJ2-5; 10 bases line up with TRBD1. This CDR3 is built from 13 residues. In germline, CDR1 is SQVTM, CDR2 ANQGSEA. Trimming removed 4 bases from V and 4 bases from J; junction bases left unmatched: 3. The CDR3 loop reads CSVAGQGGETQYF. Here the CDR3 DNA reads TGCAGCGTTGCCGGACAGGGGGGAGAGACCCAGTACTTC. The variable domain in full, with the rest retrieved from reference TRBV29-1 and TRBJ2-5, is SAVISQKPSRDICQRGTSLTIQCQVDSQVTMMFWYRQQPGQSLTLIATANQGSEATYESGFVIDKFPISRPNLTFSTLTVSNMSPEDSSIYLCSVAGQGGETQYFGPGTRLLVL.

This chain links TRBV5-6 with TRBJ2-2; no firm D call. Trimming pared 3 bases from V and 0 bases from J, leaving 12 bases between. CDR3 size: 16 residues. CDR1 is SGHDT and CDR2 is YYEEEE in the germline V gene. The CDR3 region is CASSSEMYANTGELFF. The CDR3 nucleotides read TGTGCCAGCAGCTCGGAGATGTACGCGAACACCGGGGAGCTGTTTTTT.

The chain employs TRBV5-1 and TRBJ2-2; D is uncertain. Trimming stripped 4 bases from V and 6 bases from J, with 16 bases between. The CDR3 is 15 amino acids. CDR1 is SGHRS and CDR2 is YFSETQ in the germline V gene. CDR3: CASSIPGHTSGELFF. The CDR3 nucleotides read TGCGCCAGCAGCATCCCCGGGCATACCTCCGGGGAGCTGTTTTTT.

The gene calls are TRBV5-6 and TRBJ1-1, with D maybe TRBD1 (6 bases). The germline CDR1 and CDR2 sequences are SGHDT and YYEEEE. V was clipped by 3 bases and J by 10 bases, with 19 bases between them. The CDR3 is made up of 14 amino acids. CDR3 region: CASSSGQLLTSAFF. The CDR3 DNA is TGTGCCAGCAGCTCCGGACAGCTCCTCACCTCAGCTTTCTTT.

The gene calls are TRBV6-5 and TRBJ1-5; TRBD1 agrees at 8 bases. This CDR3 is 15 amino acids long. Germline values: CDR1 MNHEY, CDR2 SVGAGI. Trimming at V came to 6 bases and at J to 0 bases, leaving 4 bases not matched to a gene. The CDR3 loop reads CASRDRAYSNQPQHF. The CDR3 bases are TGTGCCAGCAGGGACAGGGCCTATAGCAATCAGCCCCAGCATTTT.

The chain couples TRBV6-1 to TRBJ1-5, with D possibly matching TRBD1 (6 bases). Germline V gene lookup returns CDR1 MNHNS and CDR2 SASEGT. Trimming pared 7 bases from V and 3 bases from J, leaving 16 bases between. The CDR3 totals 15 residues. CDR3 region: CASNRIRGANQPQHF. The CDR3 region has the DNA TGTGCCAGCAACCGAATTCGGGGGGCCAATCAGCCCCAGCATTTT.

The rearrangement links TRBV28 to TRBJ1-1, with D uncertain. CDR1 and CDR2 from the germline V gene are MDHEN and SYDVKM. The V end was cut by 7 bases, the J end by 1 base, with 13 bases between. This CDR3 comprises 14 residues. The CDR3 here is CASILPGRNTEAFF. CDR3 DNA sequence: TGTGCCAGCATCCTCCCAGGCCGGAACACTGAAGCTTTCTTT.

V usage is TRBV9 and J usage is TRBJ2-7, with a possible D match to TRBD2 (6 bases). Between the trimmed V and J ends, which lost 0 bases and 1 base, there was a span of 11 bases. The germline V gene encodes CDR1 SGDLS and CDR2 YYNGEE. The CDR3 loop spans 15 amino acids. This CDR3 reads CASSVAGTSSYEQYF. DNA of the CDR3: TGTGCCAGCAGCGTAGCAGGGACTTCTTCCTACGAGCAGTACTTC.

This chain joins TRBV6-5 and TRBJ1-2, with unresolved D. The V gene lost 2 bases and the J gene lost 5 bases, with 9 bases spanning the gap. The length of the CDR3 is 13 residues. CDR1 is MNHEY, CDR2 SVGAGI, per germline. CDR3 nucleotides: TGTGCCAGCAGTTACGGGCAGATTTATGGCTACACCTTC. This sequence encodes CASSYGQIYGYTF.

This clone was seen a handful of times. The chain has TRBV11-3 and TRBJ2-1, with D unclear. The length of the CDR3 is 16 residues. V lost 5 bases to trimming and J lost 1 base, with 15 bases between them. Germline CDR1 reads SGHNT; CDR2 reads YENEEA. The CDR3 DNA sequence: TGTGCCAGCAGCGCCAAGGACGGAATATCCTACAATGAGCAGTTCTTC. This encodes CASSAKDGISYNEQFF.

As regards this clone: Relative to the germline gene, one junction end is altered; a read error may explain this. The rearrangement joins TRBV6-5 to TRBJ2-2; a weak D match, TRBD2 (6 bases). Looked up from germline, CDR1 is MNHEY and CDR2 is SVGAGI. This CDR3 is built from 13 residues. In nucleotides, the CDR3 is TGTGCCAGTACTCCCAACCCGTACGGGGGGCTGTTTTTT. This translates into CASTPNPYGGLFF.

DNA for the CDR3: TGTGCCACCAGCGGTAGCGGGAGGAGGGACAATGAGCAGTTCTTC. This encodes CATSGSGRRDNEQFF. The rearrangement links TRBV15 to TRBJ2-1, with 10 nucleotides matching TRBD2. Germline V lookup: CDR1 LNHNV, CDR2 YYDKDF (reference sequence). CDR3 length equals 15 residues. Trimming cost V 5 bases and J 5 bases; bases outside gene matches: 6.

V and J are TRBV5-4 and TRBJ2-5, with D unresolved. The CDR3 consists of 14 residues. V lost 0 bases to trimming and J lost 2 bases, with 8 bases between them. Looked up from germline, CDR1 is SGHNT and CDR2 is YYREEE (reference sequence). CDR3 nucleotide sequence: TGTGCCAGCAGCTTGGCCTTGGGTCAAGAGACCCAGTACTTC. Translated: CASSLALGQETQYF.

V and J are TRBV7-9 and TRBJ2-1; D is possibly TRBD1 (6 bases). Trimming stripped 3 bases from V and 9 bases from J, with 18 bases between. The CDR3 totals 15 residues. Germline V gene lookup returns CDR1 SEHNR and CDR2 FQNEAQ (reference sequence). CDR3 bases: TGTGCCAGCAGCTTCGACAGGATGGTTATAGGTGAGCAGTTCTTC. Protein product: CASSFDRMVIGEQFF.

This chain joins TRBV19 and TRBJ1-6; D may be TRBD1 (6 bases). Between the trimmed V and J ends, which lost 4 bases and 5 bases, there was a span of 18 bases. This CDR3 is built from 17 residues. The V gene's germline CDR1 is LNHDA and CDR2 SQIVND (reference sequence). CDR3 sequence (DNA): TGTGCCAGTAGTAAGTCCGCGGCAGGGGTTGATAATTCACCCCTCCACTTT. This codes for CASSKSAAGVDNSPLHF.